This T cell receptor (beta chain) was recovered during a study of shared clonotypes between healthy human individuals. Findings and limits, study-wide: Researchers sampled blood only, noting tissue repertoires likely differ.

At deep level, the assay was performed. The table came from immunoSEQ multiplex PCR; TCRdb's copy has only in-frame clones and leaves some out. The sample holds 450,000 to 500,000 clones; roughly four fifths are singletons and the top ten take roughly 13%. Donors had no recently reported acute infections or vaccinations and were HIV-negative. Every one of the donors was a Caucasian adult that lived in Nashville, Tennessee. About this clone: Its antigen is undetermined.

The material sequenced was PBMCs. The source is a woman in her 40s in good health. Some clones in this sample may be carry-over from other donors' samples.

CDR3: CASSLGGKAPYEQYF. As DNA, the CDR3 is TGTGCCAGCAGCTTAGGAGGCAAAGCTCCCTACGAGCAGTACTTC. The chain is built from TRBV7-2 and TRBJ2-7; D not certain. Trimming shortened V by 1 base and J by 2 bases, and 12 bases separated the two germline ends. The CDR3 runs 15 residues. Germline V gives CDR1 SGHTA, CDR2 FQGNSA.